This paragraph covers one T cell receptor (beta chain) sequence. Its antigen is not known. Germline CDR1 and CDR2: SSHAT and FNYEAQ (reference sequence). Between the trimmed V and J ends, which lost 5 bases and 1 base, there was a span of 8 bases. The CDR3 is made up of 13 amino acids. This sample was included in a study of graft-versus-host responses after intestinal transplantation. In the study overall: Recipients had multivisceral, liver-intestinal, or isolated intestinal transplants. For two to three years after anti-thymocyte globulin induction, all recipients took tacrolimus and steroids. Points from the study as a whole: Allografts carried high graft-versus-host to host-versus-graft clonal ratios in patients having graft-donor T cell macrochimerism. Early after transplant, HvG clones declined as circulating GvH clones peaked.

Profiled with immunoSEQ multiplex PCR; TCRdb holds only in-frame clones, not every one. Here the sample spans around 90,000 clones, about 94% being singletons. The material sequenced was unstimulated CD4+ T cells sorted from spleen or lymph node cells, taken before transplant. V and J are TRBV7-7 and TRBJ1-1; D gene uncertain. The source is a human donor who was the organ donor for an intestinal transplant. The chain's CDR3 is CASSTDTNTEAFF. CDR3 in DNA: TGTGCCAGCAGCACCGACACGAACACTGAAGCTTTCTTT. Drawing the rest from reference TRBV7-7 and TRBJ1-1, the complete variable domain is GAGVSQSPRYKVTKRGQDVTLRCDPISSHATLYWYQQALGQGPEFLTYFNYEAQPDKSGLPSDRFSAERPEGSISTLTIQRTEQRDSAMYRCASSTDTNTEAFFGQGTRLTVV.